This TCR beta chain emerged from a study of cytomegalovirus exposure and HLA in healthy donors. Study conclusions and caveats: Usually a TCR sequence was rare, but some public TCRs were found in many donors. Reported performance of the classifier showed diagnosis of cytomegalovirus status with high specificity and sensitivity. Common viral pathogens seemed, in a later analysis, to connect with several of the most significant clusters.

The PCR used 60 Vbeta and 13 Jbeta primers. Assay used: immunoSEQ multiplex PCR; TCRdb lists only in-frame clones, some missing. Among about 140,000 clones listed, 70% to 85% were seen once. Trimming removed 3 bases from V and 2 bases from J; junction bases left unmatched: 7. The CDR3 totals 17 residues. From germline, CDR1 is KGHSH and CDR2 LQKENI. This clone was observed a few times. The antigen is undetermined. The receptor comes from a middle-aged woman in good health and CMV-seronegative. The sample taken for sequencing was PBMCs. The rearrangement joins TRBV18 to TRBJ2-7, with 13 bases fitting TRBD2. The CDR3 spells CASSPSTSGRLTYEQYF. The CDR3 DNA reads TGTGCCAGCTCACCTTCGACTAGCGGGAGGCTGACCTACGAGCAGTACTTC.